The 12 T cell receptor beta chains below all came from one sample that was sequenced in a study of regulatory T cells in long-lasting Graves disease. Documented time point: newly diagnosed GD, antithyroid drugs for less than 3 months. PBMCs provided the RNA from which the TCR library was made. Combining iRepertoire HTBI primers with Arm-PCR of CDR3 regions, the authors built TCR beta libraries. TCRdb analysed the multiplex PCR reads with MiXCR anew, one entry per CDR3 protein. The sample contains 250,000 to 300,000 distinct CDR3 sequences, roughly 18% of which appear only once. The same specimen was also included in a second study, on T cells in Graves' hyperthyroidism and ophthalmopathy.

This specimen was peripheral blood mononuclear cells (PBMCs), taken at new diagnosis, from a patient treated with antithyroid drugs. The receptor source for this set is a woman under 40 with Graves disease.

To note about this clonotype: A much larger clone differs from this one at a single base, so this may be a read error. The chain employs TRBV27 and TRBJ2-7; 8 positions match TRBD2. The length of the CDR3 is 14 residues. Germline lookup yields CDR1 MNHEY and CDR2 SMNVEV (reference sequence). The CDR3 DNA is TGTGCCGGCAGTTTGCGGGGGGTCCCCCTCGAGCAGTACTTC. Its protein product is CAGSLRGVPLEQYF.

This clonotype has a handful of counts. This sequence joins TRBV19 and TRBJ1-5; 10 nucleotides line up with TRBD1. The CDR3 extends over 14 amino acids. Germline CDR1 is LNHDA and CDR2 is SQIVND (reference sequence). Losses at the gene ends were 3 bases for V and 4 bases for J; bases not matched to a gene: 0. Here the CDR3 DNA reads TGTGCCAGTAGTATGGGACAGGGGAATCAGCCCCAGCATTTT. Translation gives CASSMGQGNQPQHF.

There are many counts of this clonotype. The chain has TRBV6-1 and TRBJ2-5, with a possible D match to TRBD2 (7 bases). Trimming removed 0 bases from V and 5 bases from J, with 13 bases in between. The CDR3 has 15 residues. Germline assignment: CDR1 MNHNS and CDR2 SASEGT. The chain's CDR3 is CASSEARGGMETQYF. DNA for the CDR3: TGTGCCAGCAGTGAAGCACGCGGGGGCATGGAGACCCAGTACTTC.

This clonotype showed up many times. The chain combines TRBV7-2 with TRBJ2-3, with 9 bases matching TRBD2. The CDR3 is 16 amino acids. V lost 2 bases to trimming and J lost 1 base; unmatched junction nucleotides: 4. Germline values: CDR1 SGHTA, CDR2 FQGNSA. CDR3 sequence: CASSLLASGGTDTQYF. As DNA, the CDR3 is TGTGCCAGCAGCTTATTGGCTAGCGGGGGCACAGATACGCAGTATTTT.

CDR3 DNA: TGTGCCAGCAGCTTCCCCCGGGGGGGGCATATGTTCTTC. Amino acids: CASSFPRGGHMFF. The V gene is TRBV7-9, the J gene TRBJ2-1; 8 bases fit TRBD2. CDR3 length: 13 residues. J lost 15 bases, V lost 3 bases, and 10 bases had no gene match. Germline CDR1 and CDR2: SEHNR and FQNEAQ (reference sequence).

This clonotype has at least ten counts. This chain uses TRBV6-1 with TRBJ1-5; TRBD1 matches at 9 bases. In germline, CDR1 is MNHNS, CDR2 SASEGT. V trimming: 4 bases; J trimming: 5 bases; junction bases outside the gene matches: 6. CDR3 length: 15 residues. The CDR3 DNA is TGTGCCAGCAGTGGGCGGGACAGGGCCGATCAGCCCCAGCATTTT. Protein: CASSGRDRADQPQHF.

This clonotype was counted between two and nine times. The chain links TRBV12-5 to TRBJ1-3, with D maybe TRBD1 (5 bases). Germline-derived CDR1 and CDR2 are LGHNT and FRNRAP. The CDR3 is 12 amino acids. V was trimmed by 6 bases and J by 9 bases, leaving 12 bases between them. DNA of the CDR3: TGTGCTAGTGGGGGGACGAGTACCACCATATATTTT. As protein: CASGGTSTTIYF.

The chain employs TRBV20-1 and TRBJ2-7; weak D call: TRBD2 (6 bases). The CDR3 length is 13 residues. V lost 6 bases, J lost 2 bases, and 14 bases lay in between. Germline V lookup: CDR1 DFQATT, CDR2 SNEGSKA (reference sequence). The CDR3 nucleotides read TGCAGTGCGGCCCCGGGGGTTCCCTACGAGCAGTACTTC. Encoded protein: CSAAPGVPYEQYF.

This rearrangement joins TRBV2 to TRBJ1-1; no clear D gene. With 1 base removed from V and 3 bases from J, the gap between germline ends came to 3 bases. The CDR3 spans 12 residues. CDR1 is SNHLY and CDR2 is FYNNEI in the germline V gene. CDR3 residues: CASSEEYTEAFF. The CDR3 DNA sequence: TGTGCCAGCAGTGAAGAATACACTGAAGCTTTCTTT.

This clonotype was seen only a few times. This sequence may be a read error, since a much larger clone differs from it by one base. The CDR3 end shows no conserved phenylalanine or tryptophan, and so a read error is likely. The V call is TRBV3-1, the J call TRBJ2-3; TRBD1 matches 9 bases. V was pared by 4 bases and J by 5 bases, with 7 bases of the junction left unmatched. The CDR3 totals 15 residues. Germline V CDR1 and CDR2: LGHDT, YNNKEL (reference sequence). The CDR3 sequence: CASSPQGARGDTQYL. CDR3 bases: TGTGCCAGCAGCCCACAGGGGGCGAGGGGAGATACGCAGTATCTT.

The J gene is TRBJ2-7, the V gene TRBV3-1; TRBD2 aligns across 14 bases. After removal of 4 bases from V and 7 bases from J, the junction contained 9 bases not matched to a gene. The CDR3 has 16 residues. CDR1 is LGHDT, CDR2 YNNKEL, per germline (reference sequence). The CDR3 region is CASSRNPGTSGGEQYF. DNA of the CDR3: TGTGCCAGCAGCCGCAACCCAGGGACTAGCGGGGGTGAGCAGTACTTC.

At least ten counts were recorded for this clonotype. The rearrangement joins TRBV12-3 or TRBV12-4 to TRBJ1-1, with D unresolved. V lost 6 bases and J 3 bases, leaving 11 bases between the germline ends. The length of the CDR3 is 13 residues. The CDR3: CASREGRYTEAFF. The CDR3 DNA follows: TGTGCCAGCAGAGAAGGACGTTACACTGAAGCTTTCTTT.